Sequencing of this T cell receptor beta chain was carried out in a study of shared clonotypes between healthy human individuals. Whole-study findings and limits: Clonotype sharing across a few donors was observed for 4% to 6.5% of naive CD4 clonotypes.

Method: immunoSEQ multiplex PCR; TCRdb's copy keeps in-frame clones and lacks some. The table has roughly 720,000 clones, roughly 87% seen once. The CDR3 totals 15 residues. The germline V and J ends were trimmed by 3 bases and 9 bases, with 17 bases remaining between them. Germline V gene sequence: CDR1 MDHEN, CDR2 SYDVKM. To note about this clone: Antigen: not known.

The gene calls are TRBV28 and TRBJ2-2, with D perhaps being TRBD1 or TRBD2 (7 bases each). What was sequenced was memory CD8+ T cells from PBMCs. Subset defined: CD45RO+ cells pooled with CCR7-negative TemRA cells. The origin of this receptor is a man between 18 and 35 years old in good health. Some clones in this sample may be carry-over from other donors' samples. CDR3 DNA: TGTGCCAGCAGTTTTCCCCCAGGGGGGGGGAGGGAGCTGTTTTTT. This sequence encodes CASSFPPGGGRELFF.